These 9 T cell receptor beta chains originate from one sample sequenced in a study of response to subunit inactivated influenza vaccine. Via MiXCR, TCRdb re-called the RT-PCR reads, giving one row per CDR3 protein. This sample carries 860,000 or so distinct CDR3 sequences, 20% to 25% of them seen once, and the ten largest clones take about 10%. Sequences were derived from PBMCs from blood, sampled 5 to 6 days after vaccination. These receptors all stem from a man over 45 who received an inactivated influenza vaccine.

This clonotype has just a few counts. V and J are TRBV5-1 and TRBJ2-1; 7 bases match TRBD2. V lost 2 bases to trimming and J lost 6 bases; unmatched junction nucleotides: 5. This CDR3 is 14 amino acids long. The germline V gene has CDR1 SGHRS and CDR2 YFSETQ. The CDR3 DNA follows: TGCGCCAGCAGCTTCGGGGACTATGGCAATGAGCAGTTCTTC. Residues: CASSFGDYGNEQFF.

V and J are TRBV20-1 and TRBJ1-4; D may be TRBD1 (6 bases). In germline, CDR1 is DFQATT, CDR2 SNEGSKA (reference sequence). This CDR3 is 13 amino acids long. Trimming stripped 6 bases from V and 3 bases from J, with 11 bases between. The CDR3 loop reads CSAGGAANEKLFF. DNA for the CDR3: TGCAGTGCGGGGGGGGCGGCTAATGAAAAACTGTTTTTT.

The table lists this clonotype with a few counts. DNA for the CDR3: TGTGCCAGCAGTTTATCCGGGGACCAAGAGACCCAGTACTTC. Translating gives CASSLSGDQETQYF. The rearrangement links TRBV27 to TRBJ2-5; D possibly corresponds to TRBD2 (5 bases). The CDR3 has 14 residues. Trimming removed 0 bases from V and 0 bases from J, with 5 bases in between. Germline V gene data show CDR1 as MNHEY and CDR2 as SMNVEV (reference sequence).

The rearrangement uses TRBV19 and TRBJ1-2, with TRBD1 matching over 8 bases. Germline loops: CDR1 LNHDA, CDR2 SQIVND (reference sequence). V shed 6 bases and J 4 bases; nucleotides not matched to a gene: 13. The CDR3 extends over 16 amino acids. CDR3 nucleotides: TGTGCCAGTAGCCTCACCCCTGGACAGGGATCCTATGGCTACACCTTC. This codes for CASSLTPGQGSYGYTF.

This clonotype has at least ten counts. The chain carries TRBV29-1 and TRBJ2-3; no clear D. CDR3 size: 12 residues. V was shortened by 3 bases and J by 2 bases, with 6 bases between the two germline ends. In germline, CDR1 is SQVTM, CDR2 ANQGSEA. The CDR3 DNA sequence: TGCAGCGTTGATTCCCACACAGATACGCAGTATTTT. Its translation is CSVDSHTDTQYF.

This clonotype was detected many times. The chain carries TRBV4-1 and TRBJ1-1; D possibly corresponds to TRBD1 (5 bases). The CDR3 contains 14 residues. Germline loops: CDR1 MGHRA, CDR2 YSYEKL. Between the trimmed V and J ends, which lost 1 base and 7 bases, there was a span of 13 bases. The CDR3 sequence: CASSQGTFGFEAFF. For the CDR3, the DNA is TGCGCCAGCAGCCAAGGGACATTTGGATTTGAAGCTTTCTTT.

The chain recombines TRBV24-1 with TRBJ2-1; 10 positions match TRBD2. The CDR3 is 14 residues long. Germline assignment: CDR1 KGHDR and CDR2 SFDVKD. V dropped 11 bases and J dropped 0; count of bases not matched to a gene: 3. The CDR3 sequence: CANTSGASYNEQFF. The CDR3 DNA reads TGTGCCAACACTAGCGGGGCCTCCTACAATGAGCAGTTCTTC.

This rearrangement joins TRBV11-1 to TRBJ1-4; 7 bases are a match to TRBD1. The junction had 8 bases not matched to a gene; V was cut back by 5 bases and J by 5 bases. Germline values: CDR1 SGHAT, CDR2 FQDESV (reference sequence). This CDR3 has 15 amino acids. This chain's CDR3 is CASSPRTGDNEKLFF. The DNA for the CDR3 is TGTGCCAGCAGCCCGCGGACAGGCGACAATGAAAAACTGTTTTTT.

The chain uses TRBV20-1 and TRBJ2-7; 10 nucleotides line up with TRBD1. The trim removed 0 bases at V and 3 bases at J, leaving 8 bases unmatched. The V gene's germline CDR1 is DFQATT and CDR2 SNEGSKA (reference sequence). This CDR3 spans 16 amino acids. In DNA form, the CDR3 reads TGCAGTGCTAGAGATGTCCGGACAGGGGGGAACTACGAGCAGTACTTC. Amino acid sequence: CSARDVRTGGNYEQYF.